The 3 T cell receptor beta chains reported below all come from one sample, sequenced in a study of post-analysis software for immune sequencing data (dated by TCRdb to about 2015). Results and caveats for the whole study, not just this receptor: A few TRBV segments, including TRBV5-6, TRBV5-1 and TRBV20-1, were significantly more frequent in patients than controls.

Antigens of these TCRs are unknown. Receptor amplification or capture employed PCR. This sample was sequenced with an Illumina HiSeq 2500. To reduce PCR and sequencing biases, unique molecular identifiers were built into the TCR beta cDNA libraries. TCRdb trimmed public reads at Q25 via fastp, called clones via MiXCR and kept in-frame beta chains. Each record represents a unique CDR3 protein, reported with the most common genes and DNA among its rows. Counted in this sample were about 820,000 distinct CDR3 sequences; roughly half of them appeared once. Approximately 4.5% of the sample is in the top ten clones. The sequencing sample was made of blood. The receptors come from a girl aged 10-17 years with multiple sclerosis.

This chain joins TRBV5-1 and TRBJ2-3; 7 nucleotides line up with TRBD1. The trim removed 4 bases at V and 2 bases at J, leaving 4 bases unmatched. Germline lookup yields CDR1 SGHRS and CDR2 YFSETQ. The CDR3 loop spans 14 amino acids. CDR3 amino acids: CASSGTDPTDTQYF. Here the CDR3 DNA reads TGCGCCAGCAGCGGGACAGATCCCACAGATACGCAGTATTTT. Filled out from reference TRBV5-1 and TRBJ2-3, the complete variable domain reads KAGVTQTPRYLIKTRGQQVTLSCSPISGHRSVSWYQQTPGQGLQFLFEYFSETQRNKGNFPGRFSGRQFSNSRSEMNVSTLELGDSALYLCASSGTDPTDTQYFGPGTRLTVL.

The chain couples TRBV7-2 to TRBJ1-5; 9 positions agree with TRBD1. The CDR3 has 17 amino acids. The trim removed 3 bases at V and 4 bases at J, leaving 10 bases unmatched. The germline gives CDR1 SGHTA, CDR2 FQGNSA. CDR3 sequence reads: CASSFKTGGIRNQPQHF. CDR3 sequence (DNA): TGTGCCAGCAGCTTTAAGACAGGGGGGATTCGTAATCAGCCCCAGCATTTT.

CDR3 DNA: TGTGCCAGCAAGGGCAGACCCACAGATACGCAGTATTTT. It yields the protein CASKGRPTDTQYF. V usage is TRBV27 and J usage is TRBJ2-3; no firm D call. CDR3 size: 13 residues. The germline V gene encodes CDR1 MNHEY and CDR2 SMNVEV (reference sequence). V lost 7 bases, J lost 2 bases, and 10 bases lay in between.